This T cell receptor beta chain comes out of a study of cytomegalovirus exposure and HLA in healthy donors. Amplification used 60 Vbeta primers and 13 Jbeta primers. Using immunoSEQ multiplex PCR, the repertoire was profiled, and TCRdb retains in-frame clones only, with some absent. This table holds 200,000 or so clones, approximately 78% found once. General study points: Analyses of presence/absence relied on an assumption of roughly uniform sequencing depth across donors. Trimming of TCR beta V- and J-genes showed a link, identified in a later analysis, to a missense DCLRE1C variant. The authors enumerated around 150 TCR beta chains as linked to cytomegalovirus. Fewer N-insertions than the 666-donor mean were reportedly shown by an Asian-associated ancestry cluster in a later analysis.

Concerning this clone: The antigen is unknown.

V shed 1 base and J shed 2 bases, with 10 bases lying between them. The germline V gene has CDR1 SGHKS and CDR2 YYEKEE (reference sequence). The CDR3 runs 16 residues. The V call is TRBV5-5, the J call TRBJ1-6, with a weak D call TRBD1 (5 bases). What was sequenced was PBMCs. This sequence originates from a man younger than 40 in good health and CMV-seronegative. The CDR3 sequence is CASSLQGSAYNSPLHF. The CDR3 DNA is TGTGCCAGCAGCTTGCAGGGTTCAGCCTATAATTCACCCCTCCACTTT.